This entry is about one T cell receptor beta chain. Trimming took 0 bases from V and 0 from J; bases not matched to a gene: 3. The CDR3 has 15 amino acids. Germline V gives CDR1 SGHKS, CDR2 YYEKEE (reference sequence). The data were obtained in a study of blood T cell repertoires in COVID-19. Some clones are missing from TCRdb's copy, which holds only in-frame ones; the method was immunoSEQ multiplex PCR. The table shows 120,000 or so clones, with about 74% occurring only once. The source is a human donor in a cohort sampled during active COVID-19. J is TRBJ2-7 and V is TRBV5-5; 7 bases line up with TRBD2. Sequenced input: peripheral blood. CDR3 nucleotide sequence: TGTGCCAGCAGCTTGGAGCTAGCGGTCTCCTACGAGCAGTACTTC. Its translation: CASSLELAVSYEQYF.